The 21 T cell receptor beta chains in this list originate from one sample, sequenced in a study of early T cells in non-severe SARS-CoV-2 infection. TCRdb analysed the 5' RACE reads with MiXCR anew, one entry per CDR3 protein. Of 50,000 to 60,000 distinct CDR3 sequences in the sample, roughly 11% are singletons; the top ten hold less than 15%. The sequenced sample consisted of whole blood. Every receptor here comes from an adult who was a healthcare worker with PCR-confirmed SARS-CoV-2 infection or an uninfected control (not recorded which).

At least ten counts were recorded for this clonotype. The V and J genes are TRBV3-1 and TRBJ1-2; D remains unclear. The CDR3 totals 14 residues. Germline V lookup: CDR1 LGHDT, CDR2 YNNKEL (reference sequence). Trimming cost V 1 base and J 4 bases, with 10 bases left between them. CDR3 bases: TGTGCCAGCAGCCAAGCCAACGGCATCTATGGCTACACCTTC. Protein product: CASSQANGIYGYTF.

This clonotype was seen only a few times. This chain uses TRBV20-1 with TRBJ1-6; a weak D match, TRBD1 (6 bases). The CDR3 covers 13 residues. V was shortened by 6 bases and J by 8 bases, with 14 bases between the two germline ends. From germline, CDR1 is DFQATT and CDR2 SNEGSKA (reference sequence). CDR3 nucleotide sequence: TGCAGTGCCGCGCGGGACACCGATTCACCCCTCCACTTT. Its translation is CSAARDTDSPLHF.

This clonotype was picked up a small number of times. This chain uses TRBV7-9 with TRBJ2-5, with TRBD2 matching 9 bases. The germline V gene encodes CDR1 SEHNR and CDR2 FQNEAQ (reference sequence). J lost 5 bases, V lost 5 bases, and 15 bases had no gene match. This CDR3 is 17 amino acids long. For the CDR3, the DNA is TGTGCCAGCAGCCCGGGACTAGCAAGCGATTCTCCCGAGACCCAGTACTTC. Amino acid sequence: CASSPGLASDSPETQYF. The variable domain in full, with the rest retrieved from reference TRBV7-9 and TRBJ2-5, is DTGVSQNPRHKITKRGQNVTFRCDPISEHNRLYWYRQTLGQGPEFLTYFQNEAQLEKSRLLSDRFSAERPKGSFSTLEIQRTEQGDSAMYLCASSPGLASDSPETQYFGPGTRLLVL.

This clonotype has only a few counts. The chain uses TRBV2 and TRBJ2-3, with D possibly being TRBD2 (5 bases). V was cut by 6 bases and J by 2 bases, with 6 bases left in between. The CDR3 length is 12 residues. The V gene's germline CDR1 is SNHLY and CDR2 FYNNEI. CDR3 sequence: CASRRDTDTQYF. CDR3 bases: TGTGCCAGCAGGAGGGACACAGATACGCAGTATTTT. Variable domain in full (rest from reference TRBV2 and TRBJ2-3): EPEVTQTPSHQVTQMGQEVILRCVPISNHLYFYWYRQILGQKVEFLVSFYNNEISEKSEIFDDQFSVERPDGSNFTLKIRSTKLEDSAMYFCASRRDTDTQYFGPGTRLTVL.

This clonotype was seen a handful of times. The rearrangement joins TRBV12-3 or TRBV12-4 to TRBJ1-1; no firm D call. Trimming took off 5 bases at V and 4 bases at J, with 17 bases between the two ends. This CDR3 contains 15 residues. The CDR3 spells CASSPQTLFVTEAFF. CDR3 DNA: TGTGCCAGCAGTCCGCAGACCCTGTTCGTCACTGAAGCTTTCTTT.

This clonotype has more than one count but fewer than ten. The chain is built from TRBV18 and TRBJ2-1, with D perhaps given as TRBD1 or TRBD2 (5 bases each). CDR3 length: 15 residues. V dropped 4 bases and J dropped 9 bases, with 19 bases sitting between them. In germline, CDR1 is KGHSH, CDR2 LQKENI. Here the CDR3 reads CASSQGIGTPGEQFF. CDR3 nucleotides: TGTGCCAGCTCACAGGGGATTGGGACGCCGGGTGAGCAGTTCTTC.

This clonotype was counted ten times or more. This chain uses TRBV2 with TRBJ1-4; D may be TRBD1 (6 bases). The CDR3 is made up of 13 amino acids. Trimming cost V 8 bases and J 7 bases, with 14 bases left between them. Germline values: CDR1 SNHLY, CDR2 FYNNEI. Written as DNA, the CDR3 is TGTGCCAGCTCCCGGGGGGGGCGTGAAAAACTGTTTTTT. This gives the protein CASSRGGREKLFF.

This clonotype was recorded many times. The rearrangement joins TRBV28 to TRBJ1-2; no firm D call. The CDR3 extends over 18 amino acids. V was clipped by 1 base and J by 0 bases, with 18 bases between them. Per germline, CDR1 MDHEN and CDR2 SYDVKM. The CDR3 DNA reads TGTGCCAGCAGTTTATTCCCGGAAAGAGTGAAGACTAACTATGGCTACACCTTC. It codes for CASSLFPERVKTNYGYTF.

A few counts support this clonotype. The V gene is TRBV5-4, the J gene TRBJ1-1, with D possibly TRBD1 on 5 matching bases. This CDR3 has 13 residues. Germline V gene data show CDR1 as SGHNT and CDR2 as YYREEE (reference sequence). V was trimmed by 5 bases and J by 10 bases, leaving 18 bases between them. CDR3 in DNA: TGTGCCAGCAGTTCCGGGGCTAGGGGTCGAGCTTTCTTT. It translates to CASSSGARGRAFF.

This clonotype is medium-sized. The chain has TRBV28 and TRBJ2-1, with a tentative D call TRBD2 (5 bases). V lost 2 bases and J lost 4, with 6 bases in between. This CDR3 region has 13 residues. Germline V CDR1 and CDR2: MDHEN, SYDVKM. The CDR3 bases are TGTGCCAGCAGTTTAAGAGGGTACAATGAGCAGTTCTTC. Translating it yields CASSLRGYNEQFF. The full variable domain, completed using reference TRBV28 and TRBJ2-1, is DVKVTQSSRYLVKRTGEKVFLECVQDMDHENMFWYRQDPGLGLRLIYFSYDVKMKEKGDIPEGYSVSREKKERFSLILESASTNQTSMYLCASSLRGYNEQFFGPGTRLTVL.

Many counts were recorded for this clonotype. This chain links TRBV19 with TRBJ2-7; D is unclear. This CDR3 is 15 amino acids long. Trimming took 4 bases from V and 6 from J, leaving 19 bases between them. Germline V gene lookup returns CDR1 LNHDA and CDR2 SQIVND (reference sequence). This chain's CDR3 is CASSTRQTGPGEQYF. The CDR3 DNA reads as TGTGCCAGTAGTACTCGGCAAACGGGCCCCGGCGAGCAGTACTTC.

This chain uses TRBV7-9 with TRBJ2-1; 8 bases map to TRBD2. With 7 bases clipped from V and 3 bases from J, the junction kept 14 bases outside the gene matches. Germline loops: CDR1 SEHNR, CDR2 FQNEAQ (reference sequence). The CDR3 runs 17 residues. CDR3 residues: CASTPSGRGAYYNEQFF. The DNA of the CDR3 is TGTGCCAGCACCCCGAGTGGGCGGGGGGCCTACTACAATGAGCAGTTCTTC. Full variable domain (remainder filled in from reference TRBV7-9 and TRBJ2-1): DTGVSQNPRHKITKRGQNVTFRCDPISEHNRLYWYRQTLGQGPEFLTYFQNEAQLEKSRLLSDRFSAERPKGSFSTLEIQRTEQGDSAMYLCASTPSGRGAYYNEQFFGPGTRLTVL.

This clonotype has at least ten counts. The rearrangement uses TRBV4-2 and TRBJ2-3; no clear D. The CDR3 totals 13 residues. Germline V lookup: CDR1 LGHNA, CDR2 YNFKEQ. The V and J ends lost 5 bases and 4 bases respectively, with 10 bases between them. The CDR3 DNA follows: TGTGCCAGCAGCTCCTCTCCCGCAGATACGCAGTATTTT. Translated, it gives CASSSSPADTQYF.

Many counts were recorded for this clonotype. This chain connects TRBV7-3 to TRBJ2-1; D is possibly TRBD2 (5 bases). This CDR3 is built from 13 residues. Between the trimmed V and J ends, which lost 3 bases and 9 bases, there was a span of 12 bases. Germline V gene sequence: CDR1 SGHTA, CDR2 FQGTGA. The CDR3 reads CASSLNPGFEQFF. CDR3 nucleotide sequence: TGTGCCAGCAGCTTGAACCCGGGATTTGAGCAGTTCTTC.

This clonotype came up many times. The V and J genes are TRBV6-5 and TRBJ1-3; perhaps TRBD1 as D (6 bases). Germline V lookup: CDR1 MNHEY, CDR2 SVGAGI. V shed 6 bases and J shed 0 bases, with 9 bases lying between them. This CDR3 contains 14 residues. CDR3 bases: TGTGCCAGCAGAGGGGGAACCTCTGGAAACACCATATATTTT. Its translation is CASRGGTSGNTIYF.

This clonotype has only a few counts. The gene calls are TRBV2 and TRBJ2-3, with a possible D match to TRBD2 (5 bases). Trimming removed 7 bases from V and 6 bases from J, with 20 bases in between. The CDR3 consists of 15 residues. Germline loops: CDR1 SNHLY, CDR2 FYNNEI. Here the CDR3 DNA reads TGTGCCAGCATCCAAGAGGGCTCCCTCTCGGATACGCAGTATTTT. It encodes CASIQEGSLSDTQYF.

This clonotype was observed many times. This chain links TRBV28 with TRBJ1-2, with a weak D call TRBD1 (5 bases). V lost 11 bases and J 4 bases, leaving 14 bases between the germline ends. CDR1 MDHEN and CDR2 SYDVKM come from the germline V gene. This CDR3 contains 12 residues. The DNA for the CDR3 is TGTGCCGGGGCCCGAACTGGCTATGGCTACACCTTC. Protein: CAGARTGYGYTF.

This clonotype was detected ten times or more. The chain uses TRBV20-1 and TRBJ2-3; a weak D match, TRBD1 (5 bases). Trimming shortened V by 2 bases and J by 6 bases, and 12 bases separated the two germline ends. Germline-derived CDR1 and CDR2 are DFQATT and SNEGSKA (reference sequence). The CDR3 contains 13 residues. The CDR3 sequence is CSARRGIRDTQYF. In DNA, the CDR3 is TGCAGTGCTAGAAGGGGAATCAGGGATACGCAGTATTTT.

This clonotype was seen repeatedly, ten times or more. The chain uses TRBV28 and TRBJ1-5, with a tentative D call TRBD1 (5 bases). From germline, CDR1 is MDHEN and CDR2 SYDVKM. The CDR3 length is 13 residues. Deletions cut 5 bases from V and 7 bases from J, with 12 bases between. DNA for the CDR3: TGTGCCAGCAGTACCCCCCAGGGCCAGCCCCAGCATTTT. Its translation is CASSTPQGQPQHF.

There are a few counts of this clonotype. The chain carries TRBV11-2 and TRBJ2-5, with D maybe TRBD2 (6 bases). The V end lost 5 bases, the J end lost 2 bases, and 9 bases lay between the germline ends. Germline CDR1 is SGHAT and CDR2 is FQNNGV. This CDR3 region has 13 residues. The CDR3 DNA sequence: TGTGCCAGCAGCGGGGACTTTCAAGAGACCCAGTACTTC. This codes for CASSGDFQETQYF.

At least ten counts were recorded for this clonotype. The chain carries TRBV7-6 and TRBJ1-2; possible D gene TRBD1, 6 bases. Looked up from germline, CDR1 is SGHVS and CDR2 is FNYEAQ. V was clipped by 5 bases and J by 4 bases, with 11 bases between them. The CDR3 is 13 residues long. The CDR3 protein is CASSQGTRYGYTF. The CDR3 DNA reads TGTGCCAGCAGCCAGGGGACTCGCTATGGCTACACCTTC.